The 5 T cell receptor beta chains below were found in one sample sequenced in a study of blood T cell repertoires in COVID-19. The assay was immunoSEQ multiplex PCR, and TCRdb's table has in-frame clones only and misses some. The sample has approximately 200,000 clones; approximately 84% are singletons. Material: peripheral blood. The receptors derive from a man aged 35 to 55 with active or convalescent COVID-19.

The chain carries TRBV5-6 and TRBJ2-1; D is perhaps TRBD2 (5 bases). The germline V and J ends were trimmed by 3 bases and 8 bases, with 15 bases remaining between them. The CDR3 consists of 14 residues. Germline loops: CDR1 SGHDT, CDR2 YYEEEE. The CDR3 loop reads CASSSRASWHEQFF. Written as DNA, the CDR3 is TGTGCCAGCAGCTCCCGGGCTAGCTGGCATGAGCAGTTCTTC.

The chain recombines TRBV9 with TRBJ2-1; TRBD2 matches at 12 bases. The CDR3 sequence is 18 residues long. CDR1 is SGDLS and CDR2 is YYNGEE in the germline V gene. V lost 4 bases and J lost 12; bases outside the gene matches: 20. The CDR3 region is CASSPLTSGGTSVVRQFF. CDR3 sequence (DNA): TGTGCCAGCAGCCCCTTAACTAGCGGGGGGACTTCAGTCGTACGGCAGTTCTTC.

The chain recombines TRBV7-9 with TRBJ1-1, with a tentative D call TRBD1 (6 bases). The CDR3 sequence is 13 residues long. Trimming took 9 bases from V and 3 from J, leaving 14 bases between them. Germline V gives CDR1 SEHNR, CDR2 FQNEAQ (reference sequence). The CDR3 coding sequence is TGTGCCAGTCAGGGGTTGGAATACACTGAAGCTTTCTTT. Its protein is CASQGLEYTEAFF.

The rearrangement uses TRBV28 and TRBJ2-1, with 13 positions matching TRBD2. The junction had 6 bases not matched to a gene; V was cut back by 6 bases and J by 7 bases. This CDR3 region has 15 residues. The germline V gene encodes CDR1 MDHEN and CDR2 SYDVKM. CDR3 DNA: TGTGCCAGCAGCCCGGTGGGACTAGCGGGAAATGAGCAGTTCTTC. It specifies CASSPVGLAGNEQFF.

The V gene is TRBV28, the J gene TRBJ1-5, with TRBD1 as a possible D gene (5 bases). The CDR3 consists of 14 residues. The germline gives CDR1 MDHEN, CDR2 SYDVKM. V lost 6 bases, J lost 7 bases, and 16 bases lay in between. This CDR3 reads CASRRTWGGQPQHF. The CDR3 DNA reads TGTGCCAGCAGACGCACTTGGGGGGGGCAGCCCCAGCATTTT.